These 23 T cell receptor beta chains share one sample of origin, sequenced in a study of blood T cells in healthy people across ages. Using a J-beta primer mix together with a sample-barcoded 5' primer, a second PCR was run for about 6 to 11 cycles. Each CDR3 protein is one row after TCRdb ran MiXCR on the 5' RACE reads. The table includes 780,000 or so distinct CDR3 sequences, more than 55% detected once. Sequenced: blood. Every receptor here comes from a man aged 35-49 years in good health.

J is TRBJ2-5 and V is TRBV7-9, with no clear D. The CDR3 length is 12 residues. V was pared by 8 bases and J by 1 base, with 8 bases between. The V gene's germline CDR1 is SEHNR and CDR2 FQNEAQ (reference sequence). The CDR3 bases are TGTGCCAGCGCTACAACCCAAGAGACCCAGTACTTC. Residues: CASATTQETQYF.

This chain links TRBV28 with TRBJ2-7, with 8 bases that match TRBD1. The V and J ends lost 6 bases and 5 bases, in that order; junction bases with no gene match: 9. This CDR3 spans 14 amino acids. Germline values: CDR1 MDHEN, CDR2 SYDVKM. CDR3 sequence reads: CASSQTGALDEQYF. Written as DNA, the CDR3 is TGTGCCAGCAGCCAGACAGGGGCCCTGGACGAGCAGTACTTC.

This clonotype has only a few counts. This CDR3 is CASSLGPDNEKLFF. DNA of the CDR3: TGCGCCAGCAGCCTCGGGCCCGATAATGAAAAACTGTTTTTT. This chain links TRBV5-1 with TRBJ1-4; no definite D call. CDR1 SGHRS and CDR2 YFSETQ come from the germline V gene. Trimming removed 4 bases at V and 4 bases at J, with 11 bases between. This CDR3 is built from 14 residues. Together with reference TRBV5-1 and TRBJ1-4, the CDR3 gives the full variable domain: KAGVTQTPRYLIKTRGQQVTLSCSPISGHRSVSWYQQTPGQGLQFLFEYFSETQRNKGNFPGRFSGRQFSNSRSEMNVSTLELGDSALYLCASSLGPDNEKLFFGSGTQLSVL.

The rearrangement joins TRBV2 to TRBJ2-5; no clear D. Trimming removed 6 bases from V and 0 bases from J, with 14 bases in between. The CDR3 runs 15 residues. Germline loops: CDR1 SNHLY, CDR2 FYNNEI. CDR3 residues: CASSLTRQNQETQYF. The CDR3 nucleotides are TGTGCCAGCAGCTTGACACGACAAAACCAAGAGACCCAGTACTTC.

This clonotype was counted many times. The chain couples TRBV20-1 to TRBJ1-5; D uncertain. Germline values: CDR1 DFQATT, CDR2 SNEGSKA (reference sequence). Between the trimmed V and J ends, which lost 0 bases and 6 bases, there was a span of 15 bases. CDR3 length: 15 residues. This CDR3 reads CSARDLTRDIQPQHF. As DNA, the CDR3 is TGCAGTGCTAGAGACCTTACGCGGGATATTCAGCCCCAGCATTTT.

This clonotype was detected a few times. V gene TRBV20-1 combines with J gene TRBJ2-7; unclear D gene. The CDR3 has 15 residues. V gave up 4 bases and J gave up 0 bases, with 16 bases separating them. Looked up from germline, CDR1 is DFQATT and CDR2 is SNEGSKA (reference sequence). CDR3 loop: CSAIGRVLTSYEQYF. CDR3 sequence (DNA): TGCAGTGCTATTGGACGCGTACTTACCTCCTACGAGCAGTACTTC.

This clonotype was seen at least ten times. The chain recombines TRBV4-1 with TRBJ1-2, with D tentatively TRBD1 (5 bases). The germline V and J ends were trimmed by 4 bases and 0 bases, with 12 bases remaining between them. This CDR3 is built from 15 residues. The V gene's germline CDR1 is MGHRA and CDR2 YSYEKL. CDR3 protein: CASSRLGGTNYGYTF. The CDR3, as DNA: TGCGCCAGCAGCCGCTTGGGGGGAACTAACTATGGCTACACCTTC.

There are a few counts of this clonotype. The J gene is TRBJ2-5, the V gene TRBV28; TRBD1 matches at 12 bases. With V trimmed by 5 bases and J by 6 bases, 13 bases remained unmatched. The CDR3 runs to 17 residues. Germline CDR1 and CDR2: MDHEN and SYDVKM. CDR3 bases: TGTGCCAGCAGTCTCTACCCGCCGGGGACAGGGGGCCAGACCCAGTACTTC. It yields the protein CASSLYPPGTGGQTQYF. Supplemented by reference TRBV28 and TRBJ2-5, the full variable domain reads DVKVTQSSRYLVKRTGEKVFLECVQDMDHENMFWYRQDPGLGLRLIYFSYDVKMKEKGDIPEGYSVSREKKERFSLILESASTNQTSMYLCASSLYPPGTGGQTQYFGPGTRLLVL.

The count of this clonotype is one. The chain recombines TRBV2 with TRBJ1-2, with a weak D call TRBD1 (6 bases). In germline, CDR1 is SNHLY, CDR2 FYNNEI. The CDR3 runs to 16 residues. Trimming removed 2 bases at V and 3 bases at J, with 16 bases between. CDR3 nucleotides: TGTGCCAGCAGTGAAACGCTGGGGGGGCTCTACTATGGCTACACCTTC. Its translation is CASSETLGGLYYGYTF. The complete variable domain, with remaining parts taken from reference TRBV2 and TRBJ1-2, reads EPEVTQTPSHQVTQMGQEVILRCVPISNHLYFYWYRQILGQKVEFLVSFYNNEISEKSEIFDDQFSVERPDGSNFTLKIRSTKLEDSAMYFCASSETLGGLYYGYTFGSGTRLTVV.

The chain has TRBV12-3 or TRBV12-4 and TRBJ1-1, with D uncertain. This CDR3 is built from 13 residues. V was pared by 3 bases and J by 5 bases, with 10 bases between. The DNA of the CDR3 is TGTGCCAGCAGTTTTTTTATTGGGACTGAAGCTTTCTTT. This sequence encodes CASSFFIGTEAFF.

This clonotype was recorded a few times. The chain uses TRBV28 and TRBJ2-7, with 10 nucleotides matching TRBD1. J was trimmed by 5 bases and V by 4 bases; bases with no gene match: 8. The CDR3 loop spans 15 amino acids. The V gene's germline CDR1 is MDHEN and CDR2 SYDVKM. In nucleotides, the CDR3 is TGTGCCAGCAGTTACCCCTTGGGACAGGGGCACGAGCAGTACTTC. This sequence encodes CASSYPLGQGHEQYF.

The CDR3 region has the DNA TGTGCCAGCAGCCATAGGACAGGGAGGTTGAAAGAGACCCAGTACTTC. This translates into CASSHRTGRLKETQYF. The rearrangement links TRBV7-9 to TRBJ2-5; 8 nucleotides agree with TRBD1. CDR1 SEHNR and CDR2 FQNEAQ come from the germline V gene (reference sequence). Germline trimming cut 5 bases from V and 3 bases from J; bases unmatched to any gene: 11. CDR3 length: 16 residues.

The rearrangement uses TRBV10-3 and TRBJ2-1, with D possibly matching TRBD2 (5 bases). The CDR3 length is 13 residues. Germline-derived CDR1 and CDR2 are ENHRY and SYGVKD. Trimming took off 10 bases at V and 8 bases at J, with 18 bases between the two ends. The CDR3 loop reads CATPRGGLHEQFF. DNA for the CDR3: TGTGCCACCCCAAGAGGAGGTTTGCATGAGCAGTTCTTC.

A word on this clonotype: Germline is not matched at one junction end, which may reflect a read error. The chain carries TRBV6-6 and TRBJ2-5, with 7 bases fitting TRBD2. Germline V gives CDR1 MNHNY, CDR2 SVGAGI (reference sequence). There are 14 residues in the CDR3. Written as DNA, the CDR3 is TGTGCCAGCAGCTACTCGGCTAGCGGAGAGACCCAGTACTTC. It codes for CASSYSASGETQYF.

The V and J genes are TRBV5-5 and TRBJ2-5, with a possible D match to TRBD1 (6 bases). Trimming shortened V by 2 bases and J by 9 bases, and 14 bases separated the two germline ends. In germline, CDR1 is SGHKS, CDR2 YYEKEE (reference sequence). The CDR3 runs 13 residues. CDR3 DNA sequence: TGTGCCAGCAGCTTCTCCCTACAGGGCGCCCAGTACTTC. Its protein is CASSFSLQGAQYF.

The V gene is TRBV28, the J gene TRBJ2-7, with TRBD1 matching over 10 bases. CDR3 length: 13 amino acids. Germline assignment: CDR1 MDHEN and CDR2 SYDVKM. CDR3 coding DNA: TGTTATACGACCGGGACAGGGGCCTACGAGCAGTACTTC. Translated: CYTTGTGAYEQYF.

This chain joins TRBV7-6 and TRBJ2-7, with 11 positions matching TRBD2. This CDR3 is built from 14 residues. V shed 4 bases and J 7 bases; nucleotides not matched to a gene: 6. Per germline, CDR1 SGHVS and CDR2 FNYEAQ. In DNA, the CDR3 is TGTGCCAGCAGCTCGACTAGCGGGGCTGGAGAGCAGTACTTC. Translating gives CASSSTSGAGEQYF.

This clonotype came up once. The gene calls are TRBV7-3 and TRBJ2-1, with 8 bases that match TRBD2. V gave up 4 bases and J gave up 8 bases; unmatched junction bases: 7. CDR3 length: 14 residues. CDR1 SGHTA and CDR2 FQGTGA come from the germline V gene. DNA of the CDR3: TGTGCCAGCAGCTCGACTAGCGTGGGCTATGAGCAGTTCTTC. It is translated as CASSSTSVGYEQFF.

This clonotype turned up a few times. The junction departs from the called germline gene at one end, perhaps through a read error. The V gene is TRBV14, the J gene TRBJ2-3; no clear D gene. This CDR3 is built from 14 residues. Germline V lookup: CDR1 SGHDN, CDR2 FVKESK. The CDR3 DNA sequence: TGTGCCAGCAGCCAACTAGTTTCCACAAATACGCAGTATTTT. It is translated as CASSQLVSTNTQYF.

In DNA, the CDR3 is TGTGCCAGCAGCCCGGACAGGGGAAAGACCCAGTACTTC. This sequence encodes CASSPDRGKTQYF. This chain uses TRBV6-5 with TRBJ2-5; TRBD1 aligns across 9 bases. The junction had 5 bases not matched to a gene; V was cut back by 6 bases and J by 6 bases. This CDR3 is 13 amino acids long. Germline V gives CDR1 MNHEY, CDR2 SVGAGI.

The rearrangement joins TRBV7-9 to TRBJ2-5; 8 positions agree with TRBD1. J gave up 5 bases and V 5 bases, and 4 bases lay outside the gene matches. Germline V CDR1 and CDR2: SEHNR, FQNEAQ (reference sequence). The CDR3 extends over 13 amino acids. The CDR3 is CASSRTGMETQYF. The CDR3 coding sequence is TGTGCCAGCAGCCGGACAGGGATGGAGACCCAGTACTTC.

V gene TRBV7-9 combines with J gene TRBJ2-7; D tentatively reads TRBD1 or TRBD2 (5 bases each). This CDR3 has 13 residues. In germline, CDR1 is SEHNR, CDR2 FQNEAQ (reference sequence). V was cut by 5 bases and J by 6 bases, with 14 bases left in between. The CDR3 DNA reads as TGTGCCAGCAGCCCCAAGGTGGGACCCGAGCAGTACTTC. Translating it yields CASSPKVGPEQYF.

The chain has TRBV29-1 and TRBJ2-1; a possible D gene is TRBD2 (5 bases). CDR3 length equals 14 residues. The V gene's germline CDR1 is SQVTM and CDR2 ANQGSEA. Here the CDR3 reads CTGGYSSSYNEQFF. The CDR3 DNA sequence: TGCACCGGCGGGTATAGTAGCTCCTACAATGAGCAGTTCTTC.